This entry describes one TCR beta chain. As yet, its antigen is unknown. A much larger clonotype is one base distant, so this may be a read error. These data are taken from a study of molecular identifiers for immune sequencing clone quantification. Study-wide findings and caveats: In naive cells, clones above 20 RNA copies held under 1% of molecules, whereas in effector cells they held over 99%.

TCRdb re-called the PCR reads through MiXCR, storing one row per CDR3 protein. The sample carries approximately 590,000 distinct CDR3 sequences, 25% recorded once. The length of the CDR3 is 17 residues. Germline CDR1 reads LGHDT; CDR2 reads YNNKEL (reference sequence). The chain uses TRBV3-1 and TRBJ2-6, with a tentative D call TRBD1 (5 bases). Sequenced sample: naive CD8+ T cells from blood, with Jurkat cell RNA spiked in. Subset noted: FACS-sorted CD8+CD4-CCR7+CD45RA+ naive T cells. The clonotype originates from a human donor in good health. Some libraries in this study had Jurkat cell RNA spiked in. The CDR3 DNA reads TGTGCCAGCAGCACCTACTCTCAGGGCTCTGGGGCCGACGTCCTGACTTTC. Translated: CASSTYSQGSGADVLTF.